The entry that follows covers one TCR beta chain sequence. Its specificity is not known. This specimen comes from a study of T cell repertoires in cytomegalovirus infection. Study outcomes and limitations: Clonotypes of TCR beta that were HLA-C-restricted and CMV-specific dominated the ex vivo response.

CDR3 length: 14 residues. Trimming shortened V by 1 base and J by 7 bases, and 11 bases separated the two germline ends. Germline CDR1 is LNHNV and CDR2 is YYDKDF (reference sequence). TCRdb re-called the reads with MiXCR, one entry per CDR3 protein. The sample holds a few hundred thousand distinct CDR3 sequences, 20% to 25% seen once. What was sequenced was CD8+ T cells from PBMCs. The clonotype originates from a human donor in good health (CMV status not recorded). Some clones in this sample may be carry-over from other donors' samples. V is TRBV15 and J is TRBJ1-5, with D tentatively TRBD1 (5 bases). The chain's CDR3 is CATSRVGEGQPQHF. Here the CDR3 DNA reads TGTGCCACCAGCAGAGTCGGAGAGGGGCAGCCCCAGCATTTT. Combining the CDR3 with reference TRBV15 and TRBJ1-5 gives the whole variable domain DAMVIQNPRYQVTQFGKPVTLSCSQTLNHNVMYWYQQKSSQAPKLLFHYYDKDFNNEADTPDNFQSRRPNTSFCFLDIRSPGLGDTAMYLCATSRVGEGQPQHFGDGTRLSIL.